These 9 T cell receptor beta chains originate from one sample sequenced in a study of T cell changes during pregnancy in multiple sclerosis. The method was immunoSEQ multiplex PCR; TCRdb's version includes in-frame clones alone and lacks a portion of them. Of around 70,000 clones listed, just under 95% are singletons. The sequences come from peripheral blood, collected in the second trimester of pregnancy. These receptors all stem from a female donor with multiple sclerosis, enrolled in a pregnancy study.

The genes are TRBV7-9 and TRBJ2-5, with 7 bases lining up with TRBD2. The CDR3 extends over 14 amino acids. The germline CDR1 and CDR2 sequences are SEHNR and FQNEAQ (reference sequence). The J segment lost 4 bases and the V segment lost 8 bases, leaving 10 bases of the junction unmatched. Here the CDR3 DNA reads TGTGCCAGCTCTCCTAGCGGTAGGGGAGAGACCCAGTACTTC. This translates into CASSPSGRGETQYF.

The chain carries TRBV5-1 and TRBJ1-4, with D hard to call. The germline CDR1 and CDR2 sequences are SGHRS and YFSETQ. The CDR3 is 15 amino acids. The ends were cut back, 4 bases at V and 0 bases at J, with 10 bases in the middle. The CDR3 loop is CASSPSGTTNEKLFF. The DNA for the CDR3 is TGCGCCAGCAGCCCCTCGGGGACAACTAATGAAAAACTGTTTTTT.

The chain recombines TRBV9 with TRBJ1-2; perhaps TRBD1 as D (5 bases). V was pared by 4 bases and J by 7 bases, with 11 bases between. The germline V gene has CDR1 SGDLS and CDR2 YYNGEE. This CDR3 is built from 12 residues. The CDR3 loop reads CASSSREFGYTF. The CDR3 nucleotides are TGTGCCAGCAGCAGCAGGGAATTTGGCTACACCTTC.

V gene TRBV27 combines with J gene TRBJ2-7, with no clear D. CDR1 MNHEY and CDR2 SMNVEV come from the germline V gene (reference sequence). The V and J ends lost 5 bases and 3 bases respectively, with 17 bases between them. CDR3 length equals 15 residues. The chain's CDR3 is CASSQLGSVIYEQYF. CDR3 DNA sequence: TGTGCCAGCAGTCAATTAGGCAGCGTAATCTACGAGCAGTACTTC.

This chain links TRBV7-9 with TRBJ2-1; D remains ambiguous. Trimming removed 1 base at V and 13 bases at J, with 14 bases between. This CDR3 is built from 13 residues. In germline, CDR1 is SEHNR, CDR2 FQNEAQ (reference sequence). CDR3 nucleotides: TGTGCCAGCAGCTTAGATGCTAGACCTAGACAGTTCTTC. Residues: CASSLDARPRQFF.

The rearrangement uses TRBV15 and TRBJ2-1, with 13 bases aligning to TRBD2. The V gene's germline CDR1 is LNHNV and CDR2 YYDKDF (reference sequence). V shed 3 bases and J 8 bases; nucleotides not matched to a gene: 7. The CDR3 is made up of 16 amino acids. The DNA for the CDR3 is TGTGCCACCAGCAGTCGGACTAGCGGGAGTTTGGATGAGCAGTTCTTC. It encodes CATSSRTSGSLDEQFF.

V gene TRBV28 combines with J gene TRBJ2-5; possibly TRBD2 for D (5 bases). Between the trimmed V and J ends, which lost 6 bases and 2 bases, there was a span of 13 bases. Germline CDR1 MDHEN, CDR2 SYDVKM. This CDR3 contains 14 residues. The CDR3 DNA reads as TGTGCCAGCAGGGGGTCGGACTTTCAAGAGACCCAGTACTTC. Its protein product is CASRGSDFQETQYF. Full variable domain (rest looked up from reference TRBV28 and TRBJ2-5): DVKVTQSSRYLVKRTGEKVFLECVQDMDHENMFWYRQDPGLGLRLIYFSYDVKMKEKGDIPEGYSVSREKKERFSLILESASTNQTSMYLCASRGSDFQETQYFGPGTRLLVL.

V usage is TRBV2 and J usage is TRBJ1-2, with a tentative D call TRBD1 (5 bases). Trimming removed 4 bases from V and 8 bases from J, with 17 bases in between. The CDR3 has 14 amino acids. CDR1 SNHLY and CDR2 FYNNEI come from the germline V gene. The CDR3 loop is CASSAYDRPLGYTF. CDR3 nucleotides: TGTGCCAGCAGTGCCTACGACAGACCCCTAGGCTACACCTTC.

V is TRBV7-8 and J is TRBJ2-5, with D perhaps matching TRBD1 (5 bases). Germline assignment: CDR1 SGHVS and CDR2 FQNEAQ. CDR3 length equals 15 residues. Trimming removed 3 bases from V and 1 base from J, with 12 bases in between. CDR3 loop: CASSFRAGFQETQYF. Written as DNA, the CDR3 is TGTGCCAGCAGCTTTAGAGCAGGGTTCCAAGAGACCCAGTACTTC.